These 16 T cell receptor beta chains were all obtained from the same sample, sequenced in a study of blood T cell repertoires in COVID-19. TCRdb's copy holds only in-frame clones and misses some; the assay was immunoSEQ multiplex PCR. The repertoire holds roughly 250,000 clones, with about nine tenths as singletons. The sample comprised PBMCs or T cells enriched from blood (not recorded which). These TCRs come from a woman aged 18 to 35 who had recovered from COVID-19.

The J gene is TRBJ1-1, the V gene TRBV2; no clear D. V was trimmed by 3 bases and J by 6 bases, leaving 14 bases between them. CDR1 and CDR2 (germline): SNHLY, FYNNEI. The CDR3 extends over 14 amino acids. The CDR3 DNA reads as TGTGCCAGCAGTGATCGCGTTCGCCCGGCTGAAGCTTTCTTT. It is translated as CASSDRVRPAEAFF.

The gene calls are TRBV18 and TRBJ1-2; tentatively, D is TRBD1 (5 bases). Germline V gene data show CDR1 as KGHSH and CDR2 as LQKENI. This CDR3 contains 15 residues. V lost 2 bases and J 7 bases, leaving 17 bases between the germline ends. The CDR3: CASSPRNGQGLGYTF. As DNA, the CDR3 is TGTGCCAGCTCACCAAGAAATGGGCAGGGTCTTGGCTACACCTTC.

The rearrangement uses TRBV6-2 or TRBV6-3 and TRBJ2-3, with 7 bases lining up with TRBD2. This CDR3 contains 14 residues. Germline values: CDR1 MNHEY, CDR2 SVGEGT. Trimming cost V 6 bases and J 4 bases; bases outside gene matches: 7. CDR3 sequence reads: CASSPITSADTQYF. As DNA, the CDR3 is TGTGCCAGCAGCCCGATTACTAGCGCAGATACGCAGTATTTT.

The chain recombines TRBV29-1 with TRBJ2-7, with 10 bases matching TRBD1. The CDR3 totals 14 residues. V was pared by 4 bases and J by 5 bases, with 8 bases of the junction left unmatched. Germline V CDR1 and CDR2: SQVTM, ANQGSEA. Written as DNA, the CDR3 is TGCAGCGTTGGGGCGGGGACAGGGGCCCACGAGCAGTACTTC. Protein sequence: CSVGAGTGAHEQYF.

This clone was seen once. The chain couples TRBV11-1 to TRBJ1-2; a possible D gene is TRBD1 (6 bases). Germline V CDR1 and CDR2: SGHAT, FQDESV (reference sequence). The CDR3 runs 18 residues. V was trimmed by 0 bases and J by 0 bases, leaving 17 bases between them. DNA of the CDR3: TGTGCCAGCAGCTTAGCCTACAGGGCCACAACCCCTAACTATGGCTACACCTTC. Translated: CASSLAYRATTPNYGYTF.

The chain links TRBV23-1 to TRBJ2-7, with a weak D call TRBD1 (6 bases). TRBV23-1 is recorded as an ORF, its role being uncertain. V was shortened by 2 bases and J by 1 base, with 15 bases between the two germline ends. The CDR3 spans 16 residues. CDR3: CASSQVDRIGSYEQYF. Written as DNA, the CDR3 is TGCGCCAGCAGTCAAGTCGACAGGATCGGTTCCTACGAGCAGTACTTC.

This clone was seen a handful of times. The chain employs TRBV19 and TRBJ2-4, with 7 bases aligning to TRBD2. J gave up 2 bases and V 10 bases, and 14 bases lay outside the gene matches. The CDR3 consists of 16 residues. Per the germline V gene, CDR1 is LNHDA and CDR2 is SQIVND (reference sequence). The CDR3 region is CATKNGGGPTKNIQYF. The CDR3 nucleotides are TGTGCCACCAAAAATGGGGGGGGTCCCACCAAAAACATTCAGTACTTC. The full variable domain, its missing parts supplied by reference TRBV19 and TRBJ2-4, is DGGITQSPKYLFRKEGQNVTLSCEQNLNHDAMYWYRQDPGQGLRLIYYSQIVNDFQKGDIAEGYSVSREKKESFPLTVTSAQKNPTAFYLCATKNGGGPTKNIQYFGAGTRLSVL.

The CDR3 spells CSGRDSSNEKLFF. The CDR3 DNA reads TGCAGCGGCCGGGACAGCTCTAATGAAAAACTGTTTTTT. This chain joins TRBV29-1 and TRBJ1-4; TRBD1 aligns across 7 bases. CDR3 length: 13 residues. The V gene end was trimmed by 7 bases and the J gene end by 3 bases; junction bases not matched to a gene: 5. CDR1 is SQVTM, CDR2 ANQGSEA, per germline. Full variable domain (missing parts from reference TRBV29-1 and TRBJ1-4): SAVISQKPSRDICQRGTSLTIQCQVDSQVTMMFWYRQQPGQSLTLIATANQGSEATYESGFVIDKFPISRPNLTFSTLTVSNMSPEDSSIYLCSGRDSSNEKLFFGSGTQLSVL.

V and J are TRBV6-6 and TRBJ2-2; perhaps TRBD2 as D (7 bases). The germline gives CDR1 MNHNY, CDR2 SVGAGI (reference sequence). The CDR3 runs 15 residues. V was trimmed by 0 bases and J by 8 bases, leaving 13 bases between them. CDR3 in amino acids: CASSYSSGGAGELFF. The CDR3 DNA sequence: TGTGCCAGCAGTTACTCCTCGGGGGGCGCGGGGGAGCTGTTTTTT.

This chain joins TRBV5-1 and TRBJ1-4; D is perhaps TRBD1 (6 bases). With 5 bases removed from V and 4 bases from J, the gap between germline ends came to 12 bases. The CDR3 sequence is 14 residues long. Germline V lookup: CDR1 SGHRS, CDR2 YFSETQ. CDR3 nucleotide sequence: TGCGCCAGCAGTTACCAGGGGCGTAATGAAAAACTGTTTTTT. This encodes CASSYQGRNEKLFF.

This chain links TRBV15 with TRBJ1-4, with D possibly TRBD1 on 5 matching bases. This CDR3 is 18 amino acids long. Looked up from germline, CDR1 is LNHNV and CDR2 is YYDKDF (reference sequence). V lost 0 bases and J lost 5, with 19 bases in between. CDR3 coding DNA: TGTGCCACCAGCAGAGATGTCGGGGGGAGGGGCATCAATGAAAAACTGTTTTTT. Translation gives CATSRDVGGRGINEKLFF.

This rearrangement joins TRBV5-4 to TRBJ2-5; 9 nucleotides align to TRBD2. Unmatched junction bases numbered 5, after V lost 3 bases and J lost 2 bases. CDR3 length: 15 residues. Germline V lookup: CDR1 SGHNT, CDR2 YYREEE (reference sequence). CDR3: CASSSAGGRQETQYF. DNA for the CDR3: TGTGCCAGCAGCTCAGCGGGAGGTCGGCAAGAGACCCAGTACTTC.

The chain has TRBV5-1 and TRBJ2-5; 7 nucleotides agree with TRBD1. CDR3 length: 14 residues. Per germline, CDR1 SGHRS and CDR2 YFSETQ. With V trimmed by 3 bases and J by 5 bases, 7 bases remained unmatched. CDR3 nucleotide sequence: TGCGCCAGCAGCTCAACAGGGGCAGGGGAGACCCAGTACTTC. Protein: CASSSTGAGETQYF.

The chain is built from TRBV20-1 and TRBJ1-4; 9 bases agree with TRBD1. This CDR3 has 15 residues. The V and J ends lost 6 bases and 7 bases, in that order; junction bases with no gene match: 12. The germline V gene encodes CDR1 DFQATT and CDR2 SNEGSKA (reference sequence). The CDR3 spells CSASPGTGMGEKLFF. The CDR3 nucleotides read TGCAGTGCCAGTCCCGGGACAGGGATGGGTGAAAAACTGTTTTTT.

Concerning this clone itself: The same CDR3 also results from other DNA sequences found in this sample. The chain joins TRBV18 to TRBJ1-3, with a tentative D call TRBD1 (6 bases). The CDR3 sequence is 15 residues long. In germline, CDR1 is KGHSH, CDR2 LQKENI. V was pared by 0 bases and J by 0 bases, with 6 bases between. The CDR3 is CASSPPGGSGNTIYF. In DNA form, the CDR3 reads TGTGCCAGCTCACCACCAGGGGGCTCTGGAAACACCATATATTTT.

For the CDR3, the DNA is TGTGCCAGCAGCTTGGCCCCCATGGGGGGGGGAGATACGCAGTATTTT. It translates to CASSLAPMGGGDTQYF. J is TRBJ2-3 and V is TRBV5-4; 7 bases are a match to TRBD2. Germline V gene data show CDR1 as SGHNT and CDR2 as YYREEE (reference sequence). V lost 0 bases and J lost 5; bases outside the gene matches: 9. The CDR3 runs 16 residues.